The sequence of this T cell receptor beta chain was determined in a study of T-cell reconstitution after alpha-beta-depleted transplantation in children. Preparation of the TCRbeta library was carried out with unique molecular identifiers. From the PCR reads, TCRdb called clonotypes with MiXCR, one entry per CDR3 protein. The sample holds almost 500,000 distinct CDR3 sequences, over 9.5% seen once. CDR1 is SGHDT and CDR2 is YYEEEE in the germline V gene. V lost 3 bases and J lost 4, with 14 bases in between. The CDR3 runs 15 residues. The receptor was isolated from a child aged 2 to 15 with inherited bone marrow failure, due to receive a stem cell transplant. The V call is TRBV5-6, the J call TRBJ2-1; the D is unclear. The sample consisted of PBMCs, taken before TCRalphabeta/CD19-depleted stem cell transplant. The CDR3, as DNA: TGTGCCAGCAGCTCCCAATTCGCTTTTTACAATGAGCAGTTCTTC. As protein: CASSSQFAFYNEQFF.